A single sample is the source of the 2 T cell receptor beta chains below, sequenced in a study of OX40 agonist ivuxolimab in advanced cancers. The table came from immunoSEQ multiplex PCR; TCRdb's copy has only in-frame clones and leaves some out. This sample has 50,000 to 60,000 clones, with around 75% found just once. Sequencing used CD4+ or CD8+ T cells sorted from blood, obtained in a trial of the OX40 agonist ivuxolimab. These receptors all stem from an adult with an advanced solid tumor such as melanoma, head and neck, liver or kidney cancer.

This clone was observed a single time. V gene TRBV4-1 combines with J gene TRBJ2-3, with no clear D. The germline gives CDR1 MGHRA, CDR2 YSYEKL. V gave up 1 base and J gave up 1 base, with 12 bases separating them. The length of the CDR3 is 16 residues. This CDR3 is CASSQVLWVGTDTQYF. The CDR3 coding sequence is TGCGCCAGCAGCCAAGTGCTGTGGGTGGGCACAGATACGCAGTATTTT.

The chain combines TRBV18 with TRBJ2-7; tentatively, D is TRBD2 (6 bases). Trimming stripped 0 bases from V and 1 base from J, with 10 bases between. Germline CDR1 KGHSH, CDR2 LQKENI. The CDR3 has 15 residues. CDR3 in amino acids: CASSPPGGASYEQYF. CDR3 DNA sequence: TGTGCCAGCTCACCACCGGGCGGGGCGTCCTACGAGCAGTACTTC.